A few counts support the clone carrying this TCR beta chain. What it binds is not known. The entry originates in a study of T cell responses to AZD1222 COVID-19 vaccine. CDR1 and CDR2 from the germline V gene are LNHDA and SQIVND (reference sequence). The CDR3 loop spans 13 amino acids. Losses at the gene ends were 6 bases for V and 6 bases for J; bases not matched to a gene: 8. Regarding the study as a whole: Close to half of all spike-specific TCRs reportedly target regions of the variants that are unmutated.

Repertoires were generated with immunoSEQ multiplex PCR, while TCRdb's copy carries only in-frame clones and drops some. Among some 150,000 clones listed, 92% were seen once. This TCR came from an adult who received the AZD1222 COVID-19 vaccine. The chain joins TRBV19 to TRBJ2-7, with 7 bases fitting TRBD1. The sequenced sample was peripheral blood, obtained 28 days after the second AZD1222 dose. This CDR3 is CASSLQGVGEQYF. CDR3 nucleotide sequence: TGTGCCAGTAGCTTGCAGGGGGTAGGCGAGCAGTACTTC.